The present T cell receptor (beta chain) was sequenced within a study of T-cell reconstitution after alpha-beta-depleted transplantation in children (dated by TCRdb to the mid-2010s). Some background on the complete study: Using TCR repertoire profiling, the study quantitatively followed how T-cell immune reconstitution unfolded in children after TCRalphabeta/CD19-depleted allogeneic hematopoietic cell transplantation. What the work shows at the level of the full study, not this receptor alone: In some patients, the high TCRbeta diversity seen at day 60 was put down to recipient T cells and intrathymic progenitors that had survived conditioning. Apparently early alphabetaT-cell count recovery about two months after transplant reportedly relied on only several hundred rapidly expanded clones derived from non-depleted graft cells. The frequencies of hyperexpanded clones fell over the following months, and after one year, T-cell counts and TCRbeta diversity were mostly attributed to newly produced T cells.

This clonotype turned up a few times. The antigen it recognizes is unknown. Base qualities were left out, and no much larger clone turns up one base away. According to the study, the label for this sample's treatment or condition signals: allogeneic hematopoietic cell transplantation with graft depleted of TCRalphabeta T cells and CD19 B cells. The transplant recipients were children given TCRalphabeta/CD19-depleted allogeneic hematopoietic cell grafts. In the germline V gene, CDR1 corresponds to SQVTM and CDR2 to ANQGSEA. The CDR3 holds 13 amino acids from the cysteine to the phenylalanine. CDR3 DNA is the only sequence kept; it has 39 bases, read in frame from the first base. The junction carries 13 bases between V and J, which are trimmed by 5 bases and 6 bases respectively. Library creation used PCR. The reads were generated on an Illumina HiSeq 2500. TCR libraries were prepared with molecular barcoding, using unique molecular identifiers to normalize TCRbeta repertoire quantification. TCRdb reprocessed the public reads (quality trimming at Q25 with fastp, clone calling with MiXCR) and kept in-frame beta chains. Here each entry gathers all rows of one CDR3 protein and keeps the most common genes and DNA. Across this sample there are nearly 200,000 distinct CDR3 sequences, with 5% to 7.5% seen only once. The ten largest clones capture 4.5% of the sample.

Sequencing was performed on PBMCs, taken before TCRalphabeta/CD19-depleted stem cell transplant. The source is a girl less than two years old with combined immunodeficiency, due to receive a stem cell transplant. This chain is built from TRBV29-1 and TRBJ2-2, with the identity of the D gene unclear. The CDR3 reads as follows: CSVRAAEAGELFF. The DNA is as follows: TGCAGCGTTCGAGCTGCGGAAGCCGGGGAGCTGTTTTTT.